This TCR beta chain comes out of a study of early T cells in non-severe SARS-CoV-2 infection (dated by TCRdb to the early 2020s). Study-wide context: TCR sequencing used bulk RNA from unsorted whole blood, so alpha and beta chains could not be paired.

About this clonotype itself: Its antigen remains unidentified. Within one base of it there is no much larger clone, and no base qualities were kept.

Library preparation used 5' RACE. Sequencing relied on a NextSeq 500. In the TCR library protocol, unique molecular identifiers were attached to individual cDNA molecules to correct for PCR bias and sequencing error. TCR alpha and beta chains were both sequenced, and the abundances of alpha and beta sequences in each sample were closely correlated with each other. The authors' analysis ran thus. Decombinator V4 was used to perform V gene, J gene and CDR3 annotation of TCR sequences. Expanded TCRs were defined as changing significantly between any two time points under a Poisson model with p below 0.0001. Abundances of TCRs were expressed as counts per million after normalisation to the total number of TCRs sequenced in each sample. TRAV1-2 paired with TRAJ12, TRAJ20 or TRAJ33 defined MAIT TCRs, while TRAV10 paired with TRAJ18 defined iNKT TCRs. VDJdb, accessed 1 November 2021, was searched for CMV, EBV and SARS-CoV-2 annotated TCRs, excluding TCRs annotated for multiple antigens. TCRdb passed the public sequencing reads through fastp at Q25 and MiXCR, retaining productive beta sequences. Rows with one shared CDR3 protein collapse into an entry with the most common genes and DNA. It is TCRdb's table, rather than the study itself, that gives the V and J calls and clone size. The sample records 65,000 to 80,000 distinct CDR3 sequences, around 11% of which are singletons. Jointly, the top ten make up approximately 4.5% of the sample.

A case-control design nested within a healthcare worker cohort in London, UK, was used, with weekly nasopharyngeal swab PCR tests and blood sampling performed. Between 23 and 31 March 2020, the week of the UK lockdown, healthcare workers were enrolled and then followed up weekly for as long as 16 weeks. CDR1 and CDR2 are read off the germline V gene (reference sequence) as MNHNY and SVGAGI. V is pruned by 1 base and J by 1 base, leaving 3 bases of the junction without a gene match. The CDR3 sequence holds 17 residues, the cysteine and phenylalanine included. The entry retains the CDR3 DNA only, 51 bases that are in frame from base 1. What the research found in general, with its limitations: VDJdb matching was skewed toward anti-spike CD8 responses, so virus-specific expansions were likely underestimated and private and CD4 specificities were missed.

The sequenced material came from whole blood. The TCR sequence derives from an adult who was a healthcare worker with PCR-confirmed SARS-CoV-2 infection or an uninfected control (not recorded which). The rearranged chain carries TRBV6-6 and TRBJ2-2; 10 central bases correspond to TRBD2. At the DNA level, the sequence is TGTGCCAGCAGTTACTATTTAGCGGGGGGGAACACCGGGGAGCTGTTTTTT. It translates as CASSYYLAGGNTGELFF.